The 5 T cell receptor beta chains below were found in one sample sequenced in a study of T cells in lung cancer brain metastases (dated by TCRdb to the late 2010s). Library prep was done by the immunoSEQ multiplex PCR assay. As stored in TCRdb, this immuneACCESS dataset retains in-frame rearrangements with V and J assigned. A fraction of the clones does not appear; measured against another copy, unresolved V genes explain less than half of the discrepancy, and the remainder lacks a known reason. For this sample there are fewer than 5,500 clones; nearly 90% appear just once. In total, the top ten clones hold roughly 5.6% of the sample. Material: tumor tissue from the primary lung tumor. The label giving this sample's cell subset or site can be read as: primary lung cancer lesion. The receptors derive from a woman aged 45-65 years with non-small cell lung cancer.

The chain links TRBV11-2 to TRBJ2-5, with TRBD2 identical over 14 bases. The CDR3 consists of 16 residues. The germline V gene has CDR1 SGHAT and CDR2 FQNNGV. With 5 bases clipped from V and 2 bases from J, the junction kept 4 bases outside the gene matches. This CDR3 reads CASSPRLAGGQETQYF. The CDR3 nucleotides are TGTGCCAGCAGCCCGCGACTAGCGGGGGGGCAAGAGACCCAGTACTTC.

This rearrangement joins TRBV18 to TRBJ2-7; 7 nucleotides agree with TRBD2. CDR1 is KGHSH and CDR2 is LQKENI in the germline V gene. The trim removed 1 base at V and 2 bases at J, leaving 5 bases unmatched. The CDR3 is made up of 15 amino acids. The CDR3, as DNA: TGTGCCAGCTCACCACTACCTAGCGGAGCCTACGAGCAGTACTTC. Translating gives CASSPLPSGAYEQYF.

This chain joins TRBV4-3 and TRBJ1-5; D uncertain. Germline lookup yields CDR1 LGHNA and CDR2 YSLEER. The CDR3 extends over 16 amino acids. V lost 0 bases to trimming and J lost 4 bases, with 13 bases between them. The CDR3 sequence is CASSQEFSGSNQPQHF. The CDR3 region has the DNA TGCGCCAGCAGCCAAGAATTTTCGGGTAGTAATCAGCCCCAGCATTTT.

This rearrangement joins TRBV6-5 to TRBJ2-1, with D possibly TRBD1 on 5 matching bases. This CDR3 spans 15 amino acids. V was pared by 2 bases and J by 4 bases, with 12 bases between. Germline V gene sequence: CDR1 MNHEY, CDR2 SVGAGI. CDR3 nucleotides: TGTGCCAGCAGTTACGGGGCGGCAGAATACAATGAGCAGTTCTTC. It codes for CASSYGAAEYNEQFF.

V usage is TRBV6-6 and J usage is TRBJ1-5; no reliable D call. V shed 5 bases and J shed 1 base, with 15 bases lying between them. Per germline, CDR1 MNHNY and CDR2 SVGAGI (reference sequence). The CDR3 length is 16 residues. CDR3 protein: CASSPPFIESNQPQHF. The CDR3 DNA follows: TGTGCCAGCAGTCCACCCTTCATAGAAAGCAATCAGCCCCAGCATTTT.